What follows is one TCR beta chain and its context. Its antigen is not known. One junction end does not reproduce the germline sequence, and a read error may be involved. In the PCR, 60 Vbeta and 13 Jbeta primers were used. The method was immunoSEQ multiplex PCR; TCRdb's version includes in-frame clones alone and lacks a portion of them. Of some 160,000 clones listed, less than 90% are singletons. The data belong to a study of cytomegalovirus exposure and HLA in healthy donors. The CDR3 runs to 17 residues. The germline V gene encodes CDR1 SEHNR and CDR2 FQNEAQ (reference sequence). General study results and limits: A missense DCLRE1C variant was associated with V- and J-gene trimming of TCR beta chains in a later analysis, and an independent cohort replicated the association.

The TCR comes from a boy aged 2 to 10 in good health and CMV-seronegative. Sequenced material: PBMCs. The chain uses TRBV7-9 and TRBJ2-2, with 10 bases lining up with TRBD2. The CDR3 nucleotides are TGTGCCAGCAGCTTCCCTACTAGCGGGGAAAGCACCGGGGGGCTGTTTTTT. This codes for CASSFPTSGESTGGLFF. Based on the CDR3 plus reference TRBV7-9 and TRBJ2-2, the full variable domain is DTGVSQNPRHKITKRGQNVTFRCDPISEHNRLYWYRQTLGQGPEFLTYFQNEAQLEKSRLLSDRFSAERPKGSFSTLEIQRTEQGDSAMYLCASSFPTSGESTGGLFFGEGSRLTVL.